One and the same sample provided the 25 T cell receptor beta chains below, sequenced in a study of shared clonotypes between healthy human individuals. Only in-frame clones appear in the TCRdb table, and some are missing; sequencing was by immunoSEQ multiplex PCR. This sample yields 2 million to 2.5 million clones, of which around 90% are seen a single time; 0.37% belongs to the top ten. Specimen: naive CD4+ T cells from PBMCs. Subset specified: CD45RA+ positively selected. Receptors originate from a man between 18 and 29 years old in good health. Some clones in this sample may be carry-over from other donors' samples.

This rearrangement joins TRBV21-1 to TRBJ1-2; TRBD1, the table's D call, lacks a check against the DNA. TRBV21-1 represents a pseudogene. The CDR3 contains 13 residues. CDR3 DNA sequence: TGTCCCCCTCTAAAACAGGGGCTGTGTGGCTACACCTTC. As protein: CPPLKQGLCGYTF.

This sequence joins TRBV9 and TRBJ2-1; D is possibly TRBD2 (6 bases). Trimming removed 3 bases from V and 12 bases from J, with 22 bases in between. In germline, CDR1 is SGDLS, CDR2 YYNGEE. There are 15 residues in the CDR3. The CDR3: CASSARRDPTGGQFF. The CDR3 bases are TGTGCCAGCAGCGCGCGCCGGGACCCCACCGGGGGGCAGTTCTTC. The complete variable domain, with remaining parts taken from reference TRBV9 and TRBJ2-1, reads DSGVTQTPKHLITATGQRVTLRCSPRSGDLSVYWYQQSLDQGLQFLIQYYNGEERAKGNILERFSAQQFPDLHSELNLSSLELGDSALYFCASSARRDPTGGQFFGPGTRLTVL.

J is TRBJ1-4 and V is TRBV9; TRBD1 matches 12 bases. The length of the CDR3 is 18 residues. The V segment lost 4 bases and the J segment 6 bases; nucleotides outside the gene matches: 13. CDR1 and CDR2 from the germline V gene are SGDLS and YYNGEE. The CDR3 protein is CASSPRPGTGGGDEKLFF. CDR3 nucleotides: TGTGCCAGCAGCCCGCGTCCCGGGACAGGGGGCGGAGATGAAAAACTGTTTTTT.

The chain combines TRBV6-1 with TRBJ1-2; TRBD1 matches 7 bases. Germline loops: CDR1 MNHNS, CDR2 SASEGT. The CDR3 covers 13 residues. J gave up 9 bases and V 4 bases, and 8 bases lay outside the gene matches. The CDR3 DNA sequence: TGTGCCAGCAGTGTAGGGACAGTAGATCGCTACACCTTC. Protein: CASSVGTVDRYTF.

CDR3 protein: CASSPTGTGGNQPQHF. CDR3 coding DNA: TGTGCCAGCTCGCCAACCGGGACAGGGGGCAATCAGCCCCAGCATTTT. The chain recombines TRBV18 with TRBJ1-5, with 10 bases lining up with TRBD1. Germline V gene data show CDR1 as KGHSH and CDR2 as LQKENI. V gave up 6 bases and J gave up 2 bases; unmatched junction bases: 7. The CDR3 runs 16 residues. Full variable domain (missing parts from reference TRBV18 and TRBJ1-5): NAGVMQNPRHLVRRRGQEARLRCSPMKGHSHVYWYRQLPEEGLKFMVYLQKENIIDESGMPKERFSAEFPKEGPSILRIQQVVRGDSAAYFCASSPTGTGGNQPQHFGDGTRLSIL.

In its sample, this clone was seen a few times. This sequence joins TRBV27 and TRBJ1-5, with a tentative D call TRBD1 (6 bases). The CDR3 contains 13 residues. V dropped 5 bases and J dropped 5 bases, with 10 bases sitting between them. Germline lookup yields CDR1 MNHEY and CDR2 SMNVEV (reference sequence). CDR3 loop: CASSPTGHQPQHF. As DNA, the CDR3 is TGTGCCAGCAGTCCGACAGGTCATCAGCCCCAGCATTTT.

The chain is built from TRBV2 and TRBJ2-7, with 12 bases lining up with TRBD2. The germline V gene has CDR1 SNHLY and CDR2 FYNNEI. After removal of 10 bases from V and 7 bases from J, the junction contained 14 bases not matched to a gene. The CDR3 totals 15 residues. The DNA of the CDR3 is TGTGCCACCCGACCTAGACTAGCGGGAGCAGATGAGCAGTACTTC. Its protein product is CATRPRLAGADEQYF.

V gene TRBV28 combines with J gene TRBJ1-2; no clear D. There are 16 residues in the CDR3. The germline V gene encodes CDR1 MDHEN and CDR2 SYDVKM. V was trimmed by 8 bases and J by 1 base, leaving 20 bases between them. The CDR3 protein is CASGRREGSLNYGYTF. CDR3 bases: TGTGCCAGCGGACGACGAGAGGGCAGCCTTAACTATGGCTACACCTTC.

This clone has only one observation. The CDR3 coding sequence is TGTGCCAGCAGCCCGCTTGGGACGGCTGAAGCTTTCTTT. Protein: CASSPLGTAEAFF. This rearrangement joins TRBV7-8 to TRBJ1-1, with D possibly being TRBD1 (5 bases). The CDR3 spans 13 residues. V lost 5 bases and J lost 6, with 13 bases in between. Germline CDR1 reads SGHVS; CDR2 reads FQNEAQ.

The gene calls are TRBV12-5 and TRBJ2-3; 8 bases are a match to TRBD2. V shed 5 bases, J shed 4 bases, and the junction held 2 bases outside the gene matches. This CDR3 spans 13 amino acids. Germline values: CDR1 LGHNT, CDR2 FRNRAP. The CDR3, as DNA: TGTGCTAGTGGTACTAGCGGAGCAGATACGCAGTATTTT. Amino acids: CASGTSGADTQYF.

Only one count was recorded for this clone. The J gene is TRBJ1-3, the V gene TRBV5-1, with D unclear. The CDR3 is 14 amino acids. Trimming stripped 4 bases from V and 0 bases from J, with 8 bases between. The germline V gene has CDR1 SGHRS and CDR2 YFSETQ. The CDR3 here is CASSLLSSGNTIYF. The CDR3 DNA is TGCGCCAGCAGCCTGCTGTCCTCTGGAAACACCATATATTTT.

DNA for the CDR3: TGTGCCAGCAGTACCCGGGAGGGGTACTATGGCTACACCTTC. Its protein product is CASSTREGYYGYTF. V usage is TRBV27 and J usage is TRBJ1-2; perhaps TRBD1 as D (5 bases). CDR1 is MNHEY, CDR2 SMNVEV, per germline (reference sequence). This CDR3 has 14 amino acids. Trimming cost V 5 bases and J 3 bases, with 13 bases left between them.

This chain links TRBV10-3 with TRBJ2-7; 9 bases match TRBD1. J was trimmed by 1 base and V by 6 bases; bases with no gene match: 7. Germline V CDR1 and CDR2: ENHRY, SYGVKD. The CDR3 contains 15 residues. CDR3 nucleotide sequence: TGTGCCATCAGGCAGACAGGGGGAAGGTCCTACGAGCAGTACTTC. It yields the protein CAIRQTGGRSYEQYF.

This chain connects TRBV6-1 to TRBJ2-7; D uncertain. V lost 6 bases and J 4 bases, leaving 10 bases between the germline ends. The CDR3 spans 12 residues. Germline lookup yields CDR1 MNHNS and CDR2 SASEGT. The CDR3, as DNA: TGTGCCAGCAGGCTTACTCTTTACGAGCAGTACTTC. Residues: CASRLTLYEQYF.

The V and J genes are TRBV28 and TRBJ1-4; D uncertain. Trimming took 7 bases from V and 8 from J, leaving 17 bases between them. CDR1 is MDHEN, CDR2 SYDVKM, per germline. The CDR3 length is 14 residues. The CDR3, as DNA: TGTGCCAGCATGACGCGCGTCCAAGGAGAAAAACTGTTTTTT. This translates into CASMTRVQGEKLFF.

This sequence joins TRBV7-6 and TRBJ2-3; TRBD1 matches at 10 bases. This CDR3 has 16 amino acids. V trimming: 2 bases; J trimming: 2 bases; junction bases outside the gene matches: 4. Germline V gene lookup returns CDR1 SGHVS and CDR2 FNYEAQ. The CDR3 spells CASSLRGTGVTDTQYF. CDR3 DNA sequence: TGTGCCAGCAGCTTAAGGGGGACAGGGGTCACAGATACGCAGTATTTT.

This clone was seen once. The chain is built from TRBV29-1 and TRBJ2-5, with 8 bases matching TRBD2. V shed 0 bases and J 5 bases; nucleotides not matched to a gene: 5. From germline, CDR1 is SQVTM and CDR2 ANQGSEA. The CDR3 covers 14 residues. CDR3 DNA sequence: TGCAGCGTTGAAGATAGCGGGGCGGAGGAGACCCAGTACTTC. Translated, it gives CSVEDSGAEETQYF.

This rearrangement joins TRBV4-1 to TRBJ1-2; D is ambiguous. The CDR3 contains 13 residues. Germline V gene lookup returns CDR1 MGHRA and CDR2 YSYEKL. The V end was cut by 0 bases, the J end by 8 bases, with 10 bases between. This CDR3 is CASSQDPLWGYTF. The CDR3 bases are TGCGCCAGCAGCCAAGATCCCCTGTGGGGCTACACCTTC.

The CDR3 DNA is TGTGCCAGCAGTTACCTCGGGACAGTCAGCTCCTACGAGCAGTACTTC. It is translated as CASSYLGTVSSYEQYF. The V gene is TRBV6-6, the J gene TRBJ2-7, with 7 bases aligning to TRBD1. The trim removed 2 bases at V and 0 bases at J, leaving 7 bases unmatched. The CDR3 sequence is 16 residues long. The germline gives CDR1 MNHNY, CDR2 SVGAGI (reference sequence).

The chain joins TRBV10-3 to TRBJ1-1, with unresolved D. Germline CDR1 is ENHRY and CDR2 is SYGVKD. V lost 3 bases and J 10 bases, leaving 12 bases between the germline ends. This CDR3 contains 12 residues. Here the CDR3 reads CAISDNLRRAFF. CDR3 DNA: TGTGCCATCAGTGACAACCTGCGTAGAGCTTTCTTT.

The rearrangement uses TRBV7-9 and TRBJ2-7; D gene ambiguous. Trimming pared 7 bases from V and 0 bases from J, leaving 13 bases between. Germline values: CDR1 SEHNR, CDR2 FQNEAQ (reference sequence). There are 14 residues in the CDR3. As DNA, the CDR3 is TGTGCCAGCACCTTCGATCGGAACTCCTACGAGCAGTACTTC. Encoded protein: CASTFDRNSYEQYF.

The chain couples TRBV11-2 to TRBJ2-6, with D unclear. The CDR3 has 19 amino acids. Germline lookup yields CDR1 SGHAT and CDR2 FQNNGV. V was pared by 0 bases and J by 0 bases, with 15 bases between. CDR3 nucleotide sequence: TGTGCCAGCAGCTTAGAACGATTAGGCCGCCACTCTGGGGCCAACGTCCTGACTTTC. The encoded protein is CASSLERLGRHSGANVLTF. The full variable domain, in which reference TRBV11-2 and TRBJ2-6 provide the parts outside the CDR3, is EAGVAQSPRYKIIEKRQSVAFWCNPISGHATLYWYQQILGQGPKLLIQFQNNGVVDDSQLPKDRFSAERLKGVDSTLKIQPAKLEDSAVYLCASSLERLGRHSGANVLTFGAGSRLTVL.

The rearrangement links TRBV5-1 to TRBJ2-1; D may match TRBD1 or TRBD2 (5 bases each). Trimming took 3 bases from V and 6 from J, leaving 16 bases between them. This CDR3 is built from 15 residues. CDR1 SGHRS and CDR2 YFSETQ come from the germline V gene. DNA of the CDR3: TGCGCCAGCAGCTGGGGGATGGCCCCTGCCAATGAGCAGTTCTTC. Its protein product is CASSWGMAPANEQFF.

This clone was observed once. This rearrangement joins TRBV7-2 to TRBJ2-7, with 9 bases aligning to TRBD1. Trimming removed 5 bases from V and 2 bases from J; junction bases left unmatched: 10. Germline V lookup: CDR1 SGHTA, CDR2 FQGNSA. This CDR3 region has 16 residues. CDR3 residues: CASSPSAGTGTYEQYF. For the CDR3, the DNA is TGTGCCAGCAGCCCCTCGGCCGGGACAGGGACCTACGAGCAGTACTTC.

The rearrangement joins TRBV7-9 to TRBJ2-5, with 13 bases lining up with TRBD2. From germline, CDR1 is SEHNR and CDR2 FQNEAQ (reference sequence). V was clipped by 3 bases and J by 5 bases; unmatched bases: 6. The CDR3 is 16 residues long. The CDR3 sequence is CASSFGTSGAQETQYF. The DNA of the CDR3 is TGTGCCAGCAGCTTCGGGACTAGCGGGGCCCAGGAGACCCAGTACTTC.